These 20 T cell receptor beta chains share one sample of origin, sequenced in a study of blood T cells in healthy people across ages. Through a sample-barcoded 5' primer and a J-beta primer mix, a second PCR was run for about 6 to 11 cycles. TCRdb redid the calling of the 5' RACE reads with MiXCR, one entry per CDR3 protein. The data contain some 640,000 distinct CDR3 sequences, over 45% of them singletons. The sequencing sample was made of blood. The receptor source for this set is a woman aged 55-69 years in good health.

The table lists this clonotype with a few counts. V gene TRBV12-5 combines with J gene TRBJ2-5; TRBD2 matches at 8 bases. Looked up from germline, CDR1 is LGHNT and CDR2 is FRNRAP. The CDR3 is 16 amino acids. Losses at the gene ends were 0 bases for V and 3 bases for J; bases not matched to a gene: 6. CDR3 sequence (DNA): TGTGCTAGTGGTTTGGTTGGGCGTAGCGGGAAAGAGACCCAGTACTTC. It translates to CASGLVGRSGKETQYF.

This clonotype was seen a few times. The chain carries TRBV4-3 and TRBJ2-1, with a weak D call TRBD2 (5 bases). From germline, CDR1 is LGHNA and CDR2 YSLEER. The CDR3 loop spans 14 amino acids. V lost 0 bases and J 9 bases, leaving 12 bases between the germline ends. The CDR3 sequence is CASSQDGGVPEQFF. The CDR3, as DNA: TGCGCCAGCAGCCAAGATGGAGGAGTTCCTGAGCAGTTCTTC.

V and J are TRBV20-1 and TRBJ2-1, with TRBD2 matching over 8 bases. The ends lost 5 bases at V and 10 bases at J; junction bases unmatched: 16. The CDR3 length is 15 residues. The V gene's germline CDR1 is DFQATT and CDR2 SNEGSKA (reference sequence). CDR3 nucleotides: TGCAGTGCTGTCACCGGGACTAGGAAAATTGACGAGCAGTTCTTC. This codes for CSAVTGTRKIDEQFF.

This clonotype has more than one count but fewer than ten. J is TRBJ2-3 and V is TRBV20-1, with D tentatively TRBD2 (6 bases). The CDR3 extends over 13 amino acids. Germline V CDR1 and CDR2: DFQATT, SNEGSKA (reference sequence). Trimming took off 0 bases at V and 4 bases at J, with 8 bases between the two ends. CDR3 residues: CSARDPGADTQYF. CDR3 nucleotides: TGCAGTGCTAGAGATCCGGGGGCAGATACGCAGTATTTT.

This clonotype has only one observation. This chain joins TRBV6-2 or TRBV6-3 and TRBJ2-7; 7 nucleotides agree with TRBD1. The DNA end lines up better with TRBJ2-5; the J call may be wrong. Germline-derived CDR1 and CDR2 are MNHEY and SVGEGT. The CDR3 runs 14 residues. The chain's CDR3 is CAIGTVELRETQYF. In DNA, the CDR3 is TGTGCCATTGGGACAGTTGAGTTGAGAGAGACCCAGTACTTC.

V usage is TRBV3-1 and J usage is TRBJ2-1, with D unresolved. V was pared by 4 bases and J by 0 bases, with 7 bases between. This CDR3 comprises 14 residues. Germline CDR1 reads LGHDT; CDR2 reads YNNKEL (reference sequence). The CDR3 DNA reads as TGTGCCAGCAGCCCCATCCGCTCCTACAATGAGCAGTTCTTC. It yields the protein CASSPIRSYNEQFF.

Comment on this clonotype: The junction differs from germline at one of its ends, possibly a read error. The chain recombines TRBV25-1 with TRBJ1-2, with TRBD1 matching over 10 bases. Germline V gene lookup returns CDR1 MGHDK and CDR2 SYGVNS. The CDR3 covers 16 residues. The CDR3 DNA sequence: TGTGCCAGCAGTGATCCTGGGGACAGGGGATTCTATAGCTACACCTTC. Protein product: CASSDPGDRGFYSYTF.

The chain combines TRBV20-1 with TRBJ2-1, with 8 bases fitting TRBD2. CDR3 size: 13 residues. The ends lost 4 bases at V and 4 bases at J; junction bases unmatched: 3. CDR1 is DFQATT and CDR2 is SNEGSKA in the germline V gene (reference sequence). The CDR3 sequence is CSAMGLGYNEQFF. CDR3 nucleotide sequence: TGCAGTGCTATGGGACTAGGGTACAATGAGCAGTTCTTC.

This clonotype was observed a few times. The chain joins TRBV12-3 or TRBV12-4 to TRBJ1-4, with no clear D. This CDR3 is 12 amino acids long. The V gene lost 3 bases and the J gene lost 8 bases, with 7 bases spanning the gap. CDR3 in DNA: TGTGCCAGCAGTTTGATGCGGGAAAAACTGTTTTTT. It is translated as CASSLMREKLFF.

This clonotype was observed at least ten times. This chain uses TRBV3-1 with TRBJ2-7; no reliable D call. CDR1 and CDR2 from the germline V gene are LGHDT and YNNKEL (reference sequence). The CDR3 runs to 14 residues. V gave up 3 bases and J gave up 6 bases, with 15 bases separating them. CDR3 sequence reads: CASSQVAAAIEQYF. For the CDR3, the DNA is TGTGCCAGCAGCCAGGTGGCGGCGGCGATCGAGCAGTACTTC.

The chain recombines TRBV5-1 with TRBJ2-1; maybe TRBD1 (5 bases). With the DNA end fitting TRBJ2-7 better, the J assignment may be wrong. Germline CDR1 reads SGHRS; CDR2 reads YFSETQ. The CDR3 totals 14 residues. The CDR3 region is CASSVGHDEDEQYF. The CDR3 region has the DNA TGCGCCAGCAGCGTGGGGCACGATGAAGATGAGCAGTACTTC.

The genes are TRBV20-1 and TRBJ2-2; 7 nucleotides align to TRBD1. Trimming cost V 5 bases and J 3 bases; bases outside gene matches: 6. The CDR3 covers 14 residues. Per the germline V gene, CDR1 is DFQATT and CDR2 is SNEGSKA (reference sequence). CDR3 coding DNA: TGCAGTGCTGACGGGACAGTGGACACCGGGGAGCTGTTTTTT. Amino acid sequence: CSADGTVDTGELFF.

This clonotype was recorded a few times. CDR3 residues: CASSVGFTSGRIVYEQYF. CDR3 DNA sequence: TGTGCCAGCAGCGTAGGATTCACTAGCGGGAGAATTGTCTACGAGCAGTACTTC. The chain has TRBV9 and TRBJ2-7; 11 bases align to TRBD2. Germline V gene data show CDR1 as SGDLS and CDR2 as YYNGEE. With 0 bases clipped from V and 3 bases from J, the junction kept 11 bases outside the gene matches. The CDR3 consists of 18 residues.

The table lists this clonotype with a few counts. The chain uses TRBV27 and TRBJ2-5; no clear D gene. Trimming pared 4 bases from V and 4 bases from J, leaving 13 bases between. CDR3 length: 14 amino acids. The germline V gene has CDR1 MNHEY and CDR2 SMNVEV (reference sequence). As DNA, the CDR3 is TGTGCCAGCAGTTCCCCCCTATCCGGAGAGACCCAGTACTTC. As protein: CASSSPLSGETQYF.

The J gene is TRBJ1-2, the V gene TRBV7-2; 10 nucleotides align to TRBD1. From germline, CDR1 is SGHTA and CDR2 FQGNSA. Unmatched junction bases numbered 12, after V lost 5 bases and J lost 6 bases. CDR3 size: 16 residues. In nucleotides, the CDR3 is TGTGCCAGCAGCACATTTTCCGGGACAGGGGTTAATGGCTACACCTTC. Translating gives CASSTFSGTGVNGYTF.

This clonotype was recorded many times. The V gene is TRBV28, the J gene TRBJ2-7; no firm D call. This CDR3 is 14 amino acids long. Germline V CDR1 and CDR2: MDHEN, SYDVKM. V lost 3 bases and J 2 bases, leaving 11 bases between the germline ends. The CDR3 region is CASSLVTYPYEQYF. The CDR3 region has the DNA TGTGCCAGCAGTTTGGTAACCTACCCCTACGAGCAGTACTTC.

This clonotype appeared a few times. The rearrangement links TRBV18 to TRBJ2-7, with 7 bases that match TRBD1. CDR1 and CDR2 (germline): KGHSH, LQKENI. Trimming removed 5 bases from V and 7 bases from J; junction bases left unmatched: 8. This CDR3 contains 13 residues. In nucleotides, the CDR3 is TGTGCCAGCTCAACCGGACAGGAGCGGGAGCAGTACTTC. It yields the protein CASSTGQEREQYF.

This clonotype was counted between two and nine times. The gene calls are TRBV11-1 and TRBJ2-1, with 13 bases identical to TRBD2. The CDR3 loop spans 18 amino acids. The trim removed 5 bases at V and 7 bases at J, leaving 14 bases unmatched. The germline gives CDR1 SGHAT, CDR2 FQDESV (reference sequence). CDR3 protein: CASSRLRELAGGPNEQFF. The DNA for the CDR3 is TGTGCCAGCAGCAGGTTACGGGAACTAGCGGGAGGGCCTAATGAGCAGTTCTTC.

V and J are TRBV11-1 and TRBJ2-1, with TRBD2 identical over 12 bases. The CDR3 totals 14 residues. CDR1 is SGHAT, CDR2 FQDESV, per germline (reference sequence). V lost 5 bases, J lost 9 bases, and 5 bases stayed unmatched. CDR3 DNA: TGTGCCAGCAGCGGCGGACTAGCGGGAATTGAGCAGTTCTTC. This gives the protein CASSGGLAGIEQFF.

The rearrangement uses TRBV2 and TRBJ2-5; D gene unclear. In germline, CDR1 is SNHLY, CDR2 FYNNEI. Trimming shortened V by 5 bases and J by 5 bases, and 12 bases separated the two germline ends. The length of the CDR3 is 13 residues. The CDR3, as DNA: TGTGCCAGCAGTTTGGGTTCTACGGAGACCCAGTACTTC. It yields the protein CASSLGSTETQYF.